This T cell receptor beta chain was found in a study of T-cell reconstitution after alpha-beta-depleted transplantation in children. The TCRbeta library incorporated unique molecular identifiers. TCRdb re-called the PCR reads through MiXCR, storing one row per CDR3 protein. The sample comprises 200,000 or so distinct CDR3 sequences, about 6% of which are singletons, and approximately 4.1% rests with the top ten. The study's findings and limits: Expanded graft clones, several hundred of them, were reportedly the source of alpha-beta T cells about two months after transplant. Some patients showed high day-60 TCRbeta diversity, which derived from surviving recipient T cells and thymic progenitors. By one year post-transplant, T-cell counts and diversity largely arose from T cells that were newly produced.

This CDR3 is built from 13 residues. Trimming removed 5 bases at V and 4 bases at J, with 12 bases between. This clonotype was counted many times. Its antigen is not identified. This receptor was obtained from a girl under three years old with combined immunodeficiency, due to receive a stem cell transplant. Sequences were derived from PBMCs, sampled before TCRalphabeta/CD19-depleted stem cell transplant. The chain joins TRBV12-3 or TRBV12-4 to TRBJ2-7, with D possibly TRBD1 on 6 matching bases. In DNA, the CDR3 is TGTGCCAGCAGTCCGGGACACAGATACGAGCAGTACTTC. Residues: CASSPGHRYEQYF.